This is a list of T cell receptor beta chains from one sample in a study of graft-versus-host responses after intestinal transplantation. The assay was immunoSEQ multiplex PCR, and TCRdb's table has in-frame clones only and misses some. The profile shows about 110,000 clones, approximately 90% of them singletons. For these receptors, no antigen is known. The starting material was unstimulated CD4+ T cells sorted from spleen or lymph node cells, obtained before transplant. The receptors come from a human donor who was the organ donor for an intestinal transplant. Both conserved end residues are part of each CDR3. A D gene is named only where the DNA matches it firmly. Clone size is stated in some rows and not others, as once, few, many or a class when expanded.

.	15	TRBV7-2	TRBJ2-3	.	CASSLVASATDTQYF	TGTGCCAGCAGCTTAGTGGCTAGCGCCACAGATACGCAGTATTTT
.	13	TRBV6-1	TRBJ2-5	.	CASSERPRETQYF	TGTGCCAGCAGTGAAAGGCCTCGGGAGACCCAGTACTTC
.	15	TRBV2	TRBJ1-1	TRBD1	CASSESTGRNTEAFF	TGTGCCAGCAGTGAATCGACAGGGAGGAACACTGAAGCTTTCTTT
.	15	TRBV6-1	TRBJ1-5	TRBD1	CASSRDRSKNQPQHF	TGTGCCAGCAGTAGGGACAGGAGTAAGAATCAGCCCCAGCATTTT
.	13	TRBV10-3	TRBJ2-5	.	CAITGRDGETQYF	TGTGCCATCACGGGCAGGGATGGGGAGACCCAGTACTTC
.	15	TRBV5-4	TRBJ1-2	.	CASSSHRKDDYGYTF	TGTGCCAGCAGCTCCCATCGGAAGGACGACTATGGCTACACCTTC
.	12	TRBV5-1	TRBJ2-2	.	CASSVNTGELFF	TGCGCCAGCAGCGTCAACACCGGGGAGCTGTTTTTT
.	11	TRBV20-1	TRBJ2-5	TRBD2	CSARLGEGQYF	TGCAGTGCTAGATTAGGGGAGGGTCAGTACTTC
.	13	TRBV19	TRBJ2-5	.	CASASARRETQYF	TGTGCCAGTGCGTCAGCTCGCCGGGAGACCCAGTACTTC
.	14	TRBV6-6	TRBJ2-7	.	CASSYSRGSYEQYF	TGTGCCAGCAGTTACTCCCGGGGGAGTTACGAGCAGTACTTC
.	13	TRBV6-6	TRBJ1-5	TRBD1	CASSPWTGQPQHF	TGTGCCAGCTCCCCCTGGACAGGGCAGCCCCAGCATTTT
.	11	TRBV25-1	TRBJ1-2	.	CASSAYYGYTF	TGTGCCAGCAGTGCCTACTATGGCTACACCTTC
.	18	TRBV5-4	TRBJ2-2	TRBD1	CASSQGQGAMTNTGELFF	TGTGCCAGCAGCCAGGGGCAGGGGGCCATGACGAACACCGGGGAGCTGTTTTTT
.	15	TRBV30	TRBJ2-3	TRBD2	CAWSVLPSGRASQYF	TGTGCCTGGAGTGTACTGCCTAGCGGGAGGGCCTCGCAGTATTTT
.	13	TRBV2	TRBJ2-3	.	CASSQTSTDTQYF	TGTGCCAGCAGCCAGACTAGCACAGATACGCAGTATTTT
.	15	TRBV18	TRBJ1-6	TRBD1	CASSLDREGGSPLHF	TGTGCCAGCTCACTCGACAGGGAAGGGGGATCACCCCTCCACTTT
.	17	TRBV7-2	TRBJ2-5	.	CASSLSLVGRAWETQYF	TGTGCCAGCAGCTTAAGTCTGGTCGGCAGGGCATGGGAGACCCAGTACTTC
.	14	TRBV2	TRBJ2-7	TRBD2	CASSELAVTYEQYF	TGTGCCAGCAGTGAACTAGCGGTTACCTACGAGCAGTACTTC
.	14	TRBV2	TRBJ1-1	.	CASSVRAFGTEAFF	TGTGCCAGCAGTGTTAGAGCATTCGGCACTGAAGCTTTCTTT
.	13	TRBV4-1	TRBJ1-3	TRBD1	CASSQGGSNTIYF	TGTGCCAGCAGCCAGGGGGGCTCAAACACCATATATTTT
few	14	TRBV25-1	TRBJ2-7	.	CASSARPDSYEQYF	TGTGCCAGCAGTGCGCGACCAGATTCCTACGAGCAGTACTTC
.	14	TRBV6-5	TRBJ2-7	.	CASSPGQGSYEQYF	TGTGCCAGCAGTCCAGGGCAGGGCTCCTACGAGCAGTACTTC
.	17	TRBV4-1	TRBJ2-1	TRBD2	CASSPPLGLAGGNEQFF	TGCGCCAGCAGCCCCCCCCTAGGGCTAGCGGGAGGGAATGAGCAGTTCTTC
.	15	TRBV18	TRBJ2-6	.	CASSPQNSGANVLTF	TGTGCCAGCTCACCACAGAACTCTGGGGCCAACGTCCTGACTTTC
.	14	TRBV18	TRBJ1-4	.	CASSPGLPHEKLFF	TGTGCCAGCTCACCAGGACTCCCACATGAAAAACTGTTTTTT
.	15	TRBV7-2	TRBJ2-4	TRBD1	CASSPQGAAKNIQYF	TGTGCCAGCAGCCCACAGGGGGCAGCCAAAAACATTCAGTACTTC
.	16	TRBV6-4	TRBJ1-5	.	CASSELQGLSNQPQHF	TGTGCCAGCAGTGAATTGCAGGGACTATCCAATCAGCCCCAGCATTTT
.	16	TRBV28	TRBJ1-5	.	CASRPARDLSLKSQHF	TGTGCCAGCAGACCCGCCCGGGACCTCTCTTTGAAGTCCCAGCATTTT
.	14	TRBV28	TRBJ2-7	.	CASSLGARRGEQYF	TGTGCCAGCAGTTTAGGAGCCCGACGGGGCGAGCAGTACTTC
.	13	TRBV6-1	TRBJ1-2	.	CASTVISGSGYTF	TGTGCCAGCACGGTCATCAGCGGCTCTGGCTACACCTTC
.	11	TRBV11-2	TRBJ2-1	.	CASSLEREQFF	TGTGCCAGCAGCTTAGAAAGGGAGCAGTTCTTC
.	14	TRBV6-5	TRBJ2-1	.	CASSSGHSYNEQFF	TGTGCCAGCAGTTCCGGACACTCCTACAATGAGCAGTTCTTC
.	12	TRBV14	TRBJ2-7	.	CASSFNRAEQYF	TGTGCCAGCAGCTTTAACAGGGCCGAGCAGTACTTC
.	15	TRBV6-1	TRBJ2-2	.	CASSEMGPNTGELFF	TGTGCCAGCAGTGAAATGGGACCTAACACCGGGGAGCTGTTTTTT
.	17	TRBV10-3	TRBJ2-7	.	CAISDPPYGTDPGEQYF	TGTGCCATCAGTGATCCGCCCTACGGGACGGACCCTGGCGAGCAGTACTTC
few	14	TRBV7-2	TRBJ2-7	TRBD1	CASSLEDRNHEQYF	TGTGCCAGCAGCTTAGAGGACAGGAACCACGAGCAGTACTTC
.	13	TRBV27	TRBJ1-5	.	CASSLKGRQPQHF	TGTGCCAGCAGTTTGAAGGGGCGGCAGCCCCAGCATTTT
.	18	TRBV28	TRBJ2-4	TRBD2	CASTPRTSGPLAKNIQYF	TGTGCCAGCACCCCGCGGACTAGCGGACCCCTAGCCAAAAACATTCAGTACTTC
once	18	TRBV21-1	TRBJ1-3	.	CASSKEENNRDSGNTIYF	TGTGCCAGCAGCAAAGAGGAGAACAACAGGGACTCTGGAAACACCATATATTTT
.	11	TRBV2	TRBJ1-2	.	CASSSEYGYTF	TGTGCCAGCAGTTCGGAGTATGGCTACACCTTC
.	16	TRBV9	TRBJ2-2	.	CASSGGLGAFTGELFF	TGTGCCAGCAGCGGGGGCCTGGGGGCGTTCACCGGGGAGCTGTTTTTT
.	17	TRBV5-1	TRBJ2-5	.	CASSFYRSADIQETQYF	TGCGCCAGCAGCTTCTACAGGTCTGCAGACATACAAGAGACCCAGTACTTC
.	12	TRBV5-4	TRBJ2-7	.	CASSLVGYEQYF	TGTGCCAGCAGCTTGGTGGGTTACGAGCAGTACTTC
.	12	TRBV7-6	TRBJ1-5	.	CASSAVEGPQHF	TGTGCCAGCAGCGCAGTGGAGGGGCCCCAGCATTTT
.	16	TRBV5-7	TRBJ2-7	TRBD1	CASISSPGQGTYEQYF	TGTGCCAGCATTTCCTCCCCGGGACAGGGAACCTACGAGCAGTACTTC
.	15	TRBV5-1	TRBJ2-2	TRBD1	CASSPTGVMVGELFF	TGCGCCAGCAGCCCGACAGGGGTAATGGTCGGGGAGCTGTTTTTT
few	14	TRBV19	TRBJ2-1	.	CASSPWVADNEQFF	TGTGCCAGTAGTCCCTGGGTAGCGGACAATGAGCAGTTCTTC
.	17	TRBV4-1	TRBJ1-5	TRBD1	CASSQGYTGTGNQPQHF	TGCGCCAGCAGCCAAGGGTATACCGGGACAGGGAATCAGCCCCAGCATTTT
.	17	TRBV5-1	TRBJ2-3	TRBD2	CASSPGNGRAGTDTQYF	TGCGCCAGCAGCCCTGGGAACGGGAGGGCCGGCACAGATACGCAGTATTTT
.	14	TRBV10-2	TRBJ2-7	TRBD2	CASHSSGSSYEQYF	TGCGCCAGCCATTCTAGCGGGAGCTCCTACGAGCAGTACTTC
.	15	TRBV18	TRBJ2-1	TRBD2	CASSRLAGRDNEQFF	TGTGCCAGCTCACGATTAGCGGGACGGGACAATGAGCAGTTCTTC
.	13	TRBV6-5	TRBJ1-1	.	CASSPTWNTEAFF	TGTGCCAGCAGCCCGACTTGGAACACTGAAGCTTTCTTT
once	12	TRBV11-2	TRBJ2-3	.	CASSPYTDTQYF	TGTGCCAGCAGCCCATACACAGATACGCAGTATTTT